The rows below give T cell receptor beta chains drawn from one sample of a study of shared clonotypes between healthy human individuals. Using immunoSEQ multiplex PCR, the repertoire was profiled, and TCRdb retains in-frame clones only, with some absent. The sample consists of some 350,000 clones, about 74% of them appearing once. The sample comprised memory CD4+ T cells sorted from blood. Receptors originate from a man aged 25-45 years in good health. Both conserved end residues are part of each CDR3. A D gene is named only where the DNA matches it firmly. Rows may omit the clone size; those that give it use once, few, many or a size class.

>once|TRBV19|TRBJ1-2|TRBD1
TGTGCCAGTAGTATCGGGACAGTTAACTATGGCTACACCTTC
CASSIGTVNYGYTF
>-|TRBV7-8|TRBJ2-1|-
TGTGCCAGCCGGGCTCCCCGGACTCCCCGGGATGAGCAGTTCTTC
CASRAPRTPRDEQFF
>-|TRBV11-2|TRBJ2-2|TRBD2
TGTGCCAGCAGCTTTTCTTCCGGGACTAGTTTCACCGGGGAGCTGTTTTTT
CASSFSSGTSFTGELFF
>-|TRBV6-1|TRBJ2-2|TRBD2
TGTGCCAGCCGGGCTAGCGGGGGCACCGGGGAGCTGTTTTTT
CASRASGGTGELFF
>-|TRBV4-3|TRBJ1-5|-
TGCGCCAGCAGCCAAGGCATAGGCAATCAGCCCCAGCATTTT
CASSQGIGNQPQHF
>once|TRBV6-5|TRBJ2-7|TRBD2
TGTGCCAGCTCACTAGCGGCAAGCTCCTACGAGCAGTACTTC
CASSLAASSYEQYF
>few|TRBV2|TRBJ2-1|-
TGTGCCAGCAGTGGCAGGGAGAAGGACAATGAGCAGTTCTTC
CASSGREKDNEQFF
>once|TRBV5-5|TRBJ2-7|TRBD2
TGTGCCAGCAGCTTGACTAGCGGACCTTACGAGCAGTACTTC
CASSLTSGPYEQYF
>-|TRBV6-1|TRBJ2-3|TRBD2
TGTGCCAGCATTAAGGGGAGGGCAGATACGCAGTATTTT
CASIKGRADTQYF
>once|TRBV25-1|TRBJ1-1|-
TGTGCCAGCAGTCCACGGGAGCTGCGCGCTGAAGCTTTCTTT
CASSPRELRAEAFF